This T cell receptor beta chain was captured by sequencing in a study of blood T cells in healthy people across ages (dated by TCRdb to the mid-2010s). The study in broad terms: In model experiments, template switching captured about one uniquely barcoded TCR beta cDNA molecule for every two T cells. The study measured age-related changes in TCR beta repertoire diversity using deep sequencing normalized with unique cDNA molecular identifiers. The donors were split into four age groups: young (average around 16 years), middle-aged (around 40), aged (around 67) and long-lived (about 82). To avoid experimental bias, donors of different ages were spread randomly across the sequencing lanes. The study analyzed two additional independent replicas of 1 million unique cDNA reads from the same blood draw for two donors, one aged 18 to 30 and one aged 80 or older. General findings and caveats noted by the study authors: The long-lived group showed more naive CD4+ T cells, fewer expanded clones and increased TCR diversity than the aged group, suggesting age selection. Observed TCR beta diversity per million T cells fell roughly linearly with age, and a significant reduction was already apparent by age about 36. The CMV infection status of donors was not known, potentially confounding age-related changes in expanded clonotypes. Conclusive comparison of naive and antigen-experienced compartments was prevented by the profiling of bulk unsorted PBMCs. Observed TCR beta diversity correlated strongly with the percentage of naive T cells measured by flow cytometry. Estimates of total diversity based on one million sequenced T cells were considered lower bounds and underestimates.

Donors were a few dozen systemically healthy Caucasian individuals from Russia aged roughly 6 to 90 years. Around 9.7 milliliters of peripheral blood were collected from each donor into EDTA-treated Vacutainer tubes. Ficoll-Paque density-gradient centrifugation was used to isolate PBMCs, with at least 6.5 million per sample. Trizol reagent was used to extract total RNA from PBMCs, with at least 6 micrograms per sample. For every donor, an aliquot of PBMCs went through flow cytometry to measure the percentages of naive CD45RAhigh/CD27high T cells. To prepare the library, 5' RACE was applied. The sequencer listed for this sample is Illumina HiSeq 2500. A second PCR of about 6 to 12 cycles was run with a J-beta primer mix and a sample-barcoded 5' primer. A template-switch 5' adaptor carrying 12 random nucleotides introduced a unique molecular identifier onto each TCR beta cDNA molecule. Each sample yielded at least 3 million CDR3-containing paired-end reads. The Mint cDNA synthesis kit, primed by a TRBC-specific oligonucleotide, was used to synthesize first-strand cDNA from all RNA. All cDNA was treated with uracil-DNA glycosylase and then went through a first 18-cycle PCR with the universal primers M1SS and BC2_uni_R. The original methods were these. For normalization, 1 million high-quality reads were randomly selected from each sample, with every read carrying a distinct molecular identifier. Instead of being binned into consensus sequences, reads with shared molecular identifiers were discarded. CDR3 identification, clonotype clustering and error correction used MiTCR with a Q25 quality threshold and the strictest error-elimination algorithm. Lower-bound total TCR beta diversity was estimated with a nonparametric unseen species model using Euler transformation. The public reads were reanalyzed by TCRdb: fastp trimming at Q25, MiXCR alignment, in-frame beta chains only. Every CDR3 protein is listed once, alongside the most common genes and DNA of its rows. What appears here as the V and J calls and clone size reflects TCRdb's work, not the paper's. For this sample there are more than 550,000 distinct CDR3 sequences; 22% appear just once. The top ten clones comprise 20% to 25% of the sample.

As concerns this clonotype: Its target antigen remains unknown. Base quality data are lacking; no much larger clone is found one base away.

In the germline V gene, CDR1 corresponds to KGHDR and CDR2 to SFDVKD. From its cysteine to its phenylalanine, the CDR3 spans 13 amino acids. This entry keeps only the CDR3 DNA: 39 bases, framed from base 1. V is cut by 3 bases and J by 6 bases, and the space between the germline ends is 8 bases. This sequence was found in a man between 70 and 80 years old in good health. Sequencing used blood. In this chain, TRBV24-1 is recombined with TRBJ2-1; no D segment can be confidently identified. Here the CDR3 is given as CATSDPSFNEQFF. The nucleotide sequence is TGTGCCACCAGTGATCCTTCGTTCAATGAGCAGTTCTTC.